This TCR beta chain was obtained from a study of T cell repertoires in cytomegalovirus infection. Across the whole study: CMV infection plus the matching HLA type was flagged by public TCR beta signatures. Notes on the study in general: What dominated the ex vivo response were HLA-C-restricted CMV-specific TCR beta clonotypes. Using cumulative public TCR beta family frequency, the authors identified those who carried CMV together with the relevant HLA.

CDR3 size: 16 residues. The V gene lost 0 bases and the J gene lost 3 bases, with 13 bases spanning the gap. Germline CDR1 reads SGHAT; CDR2 reads FQNNGV. From the reads, TCRdb called clonotypes with MiXCR, one entry per CDR3 protein. Of roughly 300,000 distinct CDR3 sequences listed, around 25% are singletons. A remark on this clonotype: Its specificity is not known.

Sequenced input: PBMCs. The TCR originated in a human donor in good health (CMV status not recorded). Some clones in this sample may be carry-over from other donors' samples. The chain combines TRBV11-2 with TRBJ2-3; TRBD2 might be the D (6 bases). CDR3 amino acids: CASSLDRGSGTDTQYF. CDR3 bases: TGTGCCAGCAGCTTAGATCGTGGGAGCGGGACAGATACGCAGTATTTT.